This T cell receptor (beta chain) was found in a study of blood T cells in healthy people across ages. Individuals who donated were healthy Caucasians from Russia aged about 6 to 95. This CDR3 has 15 residues. The germline V and J ends were trimmed by 3 bases and 5 bases, with 16 bases remaining between them. CDR1 and CDR2 from the germline V gene are MGHRA and YSYEKL. The use of a sample-barcoded 5' primer and a J-beta primer mix characterized a second PCR of about 7 to 12 cycles. Via MiXCR, TCRdb re-called the 5' RACE reads, giving one row per CDR3 protein. The table records 1.5 million or so distinct CDR3 sequences, under 55% of them present only once.

The source of this sequence is a young woman in good health. Material for sequencing was blood. J is TRBJ2-5 and V is TRBV4-1; D is perhaps TRBD2 (5 bases). The CDR3 region has the DNA TGCGCCAGCAGCCAGACCCTTACTAGTCGGGAGACCCAGTACTTC. Translated: CASSQTLTSRETQYF.